This T cell receptor (beta chain) emerged from a study of circulating and synovial CD4+ cells in juvenile arthritis. This clone is a singleton in its sample. Its target is unknown. This CDR3 spans 15 amino acids. In germline, CDR1 is LGHNA, CDR2 YSLEER. V was shortened by 4 bases and J by 0 bases, with 10 bases between the two germline ends. Repertoires were generated with immunoSEQ multiplex PCR, while TCRdb's copy carries only in-frame clones and drops some. This sample has about 3,900 clones, with under 90% found just once. General study results and limits: Some such blood samples were as oligoclonal as synovium. The pathogenic-like versus bulk T cell difference escaped Vbeta family analysis.

Donors were patients with active juvenile idiopathic arthritis. The J gene is TRBJ2-1, the V gene TRBV4-3; D might be TRBD2 (5 bases). This clonotype originated in a human donor with juvenile idiopathic arthritis. The material sequenced was CD4+ T cells from synovial fluid. The CDR3 sequence is CASSRTAYSYNEQFF. CDR3 nucleotides: TGCGCCAGCAGCCGGACTGCCTACTCCTACAATGAGCAGTTCTTC.